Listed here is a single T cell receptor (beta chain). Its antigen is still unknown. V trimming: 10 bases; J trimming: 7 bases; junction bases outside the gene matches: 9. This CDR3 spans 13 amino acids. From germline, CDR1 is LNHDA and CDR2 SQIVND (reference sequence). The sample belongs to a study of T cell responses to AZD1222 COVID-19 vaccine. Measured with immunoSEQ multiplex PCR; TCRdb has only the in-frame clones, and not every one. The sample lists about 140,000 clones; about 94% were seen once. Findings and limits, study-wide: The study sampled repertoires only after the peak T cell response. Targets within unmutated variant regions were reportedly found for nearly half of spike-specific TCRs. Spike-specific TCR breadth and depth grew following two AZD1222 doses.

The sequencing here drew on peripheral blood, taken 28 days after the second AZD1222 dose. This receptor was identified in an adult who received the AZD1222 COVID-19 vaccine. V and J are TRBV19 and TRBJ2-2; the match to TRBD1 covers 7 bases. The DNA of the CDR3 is TGTGCCATACAGGGGTTATCGGGCGGGGAGCTGTTTTTT. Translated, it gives CAIQGLSGGELFF.